This T cell receptor (beta chain) was documented in a study of T cells in Graves' hyperthyroidism and ophthalmopathy. With respect to this clonotype: Its specificity is unknown.

Study-level results: Model predictions of ophthalmopathy came a median approximately 6.8 months before onset. In blood, most of the thyroid clonotypes expanded above 0.001 were also present.

Amplified TCR beta CDR3 regions came from RNA transcripts. Researchers ran a first-round RT-PCR on the TCR CDR3 using the HTBI primer set. TCRdb reanalysed the multiplex PCR reads using MiXCR and keeps one entry per CDR3 protein. Here the sample spans over 500,000 distinct CDR3 sequences, around 43% being singletons. Uncontrolled infection, other autoimmune disease, pregnancy or lactation excluded patients. Based on clinical symptoms, serum thyroxine and TRAb, thyroid ultrasound and orbital computed tomography, diagnoses were reached. Sequencing was done on a sample of peripheral blood or thyroid tissue (not recorded which). This sequence originates from an adult woman with Graves' disease, either hyperthyroidism or ophthalmopathy (not recorded which).

The CDR3 is CASSTGPGELFF. In DNA, the CDR3 is TGTGCCAGCAGCACAGGGCCCGGGGAGCTGTTTTTT. V usage is TRBV7-2 and J usage is TRBJ2-2; TRBD1 is a possible D gene (6 bases). The CDR3 sequence is 12 residues long. Deletions cut 5 bases from V and 6 bases from J, with 7 bases between. The V gene's germline CDR1 is SGHTA and CDR2 FQGNSA. Full variable domain (rest looked up from reference TRBV7-2 and TRBJ2-2): GAGVSQSPSNKVTEKGKDVELRCDPISGHTALYWYRQSLGQGLEFLIYFQGNSAPDKSGLPSDRFSAERTGGSVSTLTIQRTQQEDSAVYLCASSTGPGELFFGEGSRLTVL.